What follows describes a single T cell receptor (beta chain). Methods used by the authors: From reference gene primer amplification, estimates of nucleated cell counts were derived. TCRdb's table, derived via immunoSEQ multiplex PCR, lists solely in-frame clones and lacks some. The D gene and trimming were derived from the DNA, and the V and J assignments and clone size from that table. The sample holds 200,000 to 300,000 clones, 91% seen once. Per germline, CDR1 SGDLS and CDR2 YYNGEE. The CDR3 is 14 amino acids. V was pared by 0 bases and J by 4 bases, with 8 bases between. The data are from a study of blood T cell repertoires in COVID-19. Turning to the study itself: In each case, the material was cDNA or gDNA derived from T cells, B-cell-depleted T cells, or PBMCs.

What was sequenced was peripheral blood. The sequence derives from a person aged 18-30 years with COVID-19, enrolled during active disease. This chain uses TRBV9 with TRBJ1-5, with unresolved D. The CDR3 DNA follows: TGTGCCAGCAGCGTAGGCTGGGAGAATCAGCCCCAGCATTTT. This encodes CASSVGWENQPQHF.